Shown below are 18 T cell receptor beta chains from a single sample sequenced in a study of T cells expressing NK-cell markers (dated by TCRdb to 2018 to 2021). Library preparation used 5' RACE. The sequencing machine was an Illumina HiSeq 2000. After the reads were reprocessed by TCRdb, one entry was made per CDR3 protein sequence, with no DNA. For this sample, the table gives 350,000 to 500,000 distinct CDR3 sequences. The ten biggest clones cover 7.3% of the sample. The sample was blood T cells: a sorted CD56 or NKG2C T cell subset, CD4+ or CD8+ T cells, or bulk PBMC T cells (not recorded which). Receptors were obtained from a woman between 18 and 70 years old in good health.

The chain couples TRBV7-2 to TRBJ2-7. CDR1 is SGHTA, CDR2 FQGNSA, per germline. This CDR3 spans 15 amino acids. The CDR3 protein is CASSFSSSVGYEQYF.

The CDR3 protein is CASSQTGGVGGYTF. J is TRBJ1-2 and V is TRBV6-1; the D gene TCRdb calls, TRBD1, cannot be checked with no DNA. The CDR3 spans 14 residues. CDR1 MNHNS and CDR2 SASEGT come from the germline V gene.

The chain joins TRBV15 to TRBJ1-2; no DNA is available, so the TRBD1 call from TCRdb remains unchecked. This CDR3 is built from 16 residues. The germline gives CDR1 LNHNV, CDR2 YYDKDF (reference sequence). This CDR3 reads CATSRARDRIFYGYTF.

The chain couples TRBV12-3 or TRBV12-4 to TRBJ1-1; with no DNA, the TCRdb D assignment of TRBD1 cannot be verified. The CDR3 length is 15 residues. This CDR3 is CASSEIGGRRTEAFF.

The chain is built from TRBV7-8 and TRBJ2-6. The germline V gene has CDR1 SGHVS and CDR2 FQNEAQ. CDR3 length: 19 residues. The CDR3 region is CASSLGAQGVYSGANVLTF.

The chain combines TRBV12-3 or TRBV12-4 with TRBJ1-1. The CDR3 spans 11 residues. Here the CDR3 reads CASSLGDEAFF.

The rearrangement joins TRBV20-1 to TRBJ2-7; lacking DNA, the TRBD1 call made by TCRdb goes unchecked. This CDR3 is built from 15 residues. From germline, CDR1 is DFQATT and CDR2 SNEGSKA (reference sequence). The CDR3 sequence is CSASIGGARSYEQYF.

The genes are TRBV15 and TRBJ1-1; TCRdb designates TRBD1, a call that cannot be tested without DNA. This CDR3 contains 15 residues. Germline V gene lookup returns CDR1 LNHNV and CDR2 YYDKDF (reference sequence). The CDR3 reads CATSKPGGASFEAFF.

The chain uses TRBV7-3 and TRBJ1-5. This CDR3 comprises 15 residues. Germline values: CDR1 SGHTA, CDR2 FQGTGA. The CDR3 sequence is CASSLAEPRDQPQHF.

The V and J genes are TRBV11-2 and TRBJ2-2; TCRdb gives TRBD1 as the D gene, but with no DNA this cannot be confirmed. Germline CDR1 and CDR2: SGHAT and FQNNGV. The CDR3 length is 17 residues. Here the CDR3 reads CASSSPEVGAPPGELFF.

The rearrangement links TRBV20-1 to TRBJ2-3; with no DNA, the TCRdb D assignment of TRBD2 cannot be verified. The CDR3 has 14 amino acids. Germline V lookup: CDR1 DFQATT, CDR2 SNEGSKA (reference sequence). The CDR3 spells CSASSGRASDTQYF.

V and J are TRBV29-1 and TRBJ1-1; the D gene TCRdb calls, TRBD1, cannot be checked with no DNA. The CDR3 extends over 15 amino acids. CDR1 is SQVTM and CDR2 is ANQGSEA in the germline V gene. CDR3 protein: CSVEDWRTGGTEAFF.

The V gene is TRBV7-2, the J gene TRBJ1-2; TCRdb's D call, TRBD1, is unchecked because there is no DNA. Germline loops: CDR1 SGHTA, CDR2 FQGNSA. The CDR3 totals 15 residues. The CDR3 is CASSLMNRQGSGYTF.

The chain uses TRBV7-2 and TRBJ1-5; the D call from TCRdb, TRBD1, cannot be confirmed without DNA. The CDR3 sequence is 16 residues long. Germline V CDR1 and CDR2: SGHTA, FQGNSA. CDR3 amino acids: CASSLGQGSGNQPQHF.

This chain uses TRBV25-1 with TRBJ2-3; the TRBD2 assignment by TCRdb is unverifiable without DNA. The CDR3 contains 16 residues. Germline CDR1 reads MGHDK; CDR2 reads SYGVNS. CDR3 region: CASSEWAGGGTDTQYF.

This chain uses TRBV20-1 with TRBJ2-7; there is no DNA to check the TCRdb D call of TRBD1. The CDR3 runs to 15 residues. Germline values: CDR1 DFQATT, CDR2 SNEGSKA (reference sequence). CDR3 in amino acids: CSARTPEAGTYEQYF.

V and J are TRBV7-3 and TRBJ2-5; the TCRdb call, TRBD2, lacks DNA for checking. Germline loops: CDR1 SGHTA, CDR2 FQGTGA. There are 15 residues in the CDR3. The CDR3 sequence: CASSRGTSGQETQYF.

The V gene is TRBV5-6, the J gene TRBJ2-1; with no DNA, the TCRdb D assignment of TRBD2 cannot be verified. This CDR3 is 17 amino acids long. Germline CDR1 SGHDT, CDR2 YYEEEE. The CDR3 sequence is CASSLRLAGVSYNEQFF.